This T cell receptor beta chain appears in the sequencing data of a study of blood T cells in healthy people across ages. V was clipped by 1 base and J by 2 bases, with 9 bases between them. Looked up from germline, CDR1 is SGHTA and CDR2 is FQGNSA. The CDR3 has 14 amino acids. General study points: Greater diversity and more naive CD4+ cells were seen in long-lived donors than in aged donors. Age showed a roughly linear inverse relationship with TCR beta diversity per million T cells.

This clonotype was seen only a few times. The antigen remains undetermined. With a J-beta primer mix and a sample-barcoded 5' primer, a second PCR ran 7 to 11 cycles. Each cDNA molecule was tagged by a template-switch adaptor with 12 random nucleotides. TCRdb fed the 5' RACE reads into MiXCR, producing one record per CDR3 protein. The sample holds around 800,000 distinct CDR3 sequences, less than 80% seen once. The sample taken for sequencing was blood. The sequence derives from a man younger than 45 in good health. V is TRBV7-2 and J is TRBJ2-7; the D gene is possibly TRBD2 (5 bases). In DNA, the CDR3 is TGTGCCAGCAGCTTAGATCACGGGGCCTACGAGCAGTACTTC. It yields the protein CASSLDHGAYEQYF.